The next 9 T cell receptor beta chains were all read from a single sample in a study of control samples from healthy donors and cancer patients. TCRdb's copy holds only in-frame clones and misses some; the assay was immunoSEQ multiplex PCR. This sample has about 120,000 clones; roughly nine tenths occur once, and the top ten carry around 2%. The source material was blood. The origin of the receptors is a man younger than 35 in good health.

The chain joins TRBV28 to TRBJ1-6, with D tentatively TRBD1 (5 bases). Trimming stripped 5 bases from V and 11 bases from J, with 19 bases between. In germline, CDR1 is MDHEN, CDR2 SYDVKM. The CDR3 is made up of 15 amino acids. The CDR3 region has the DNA TGTGCCAGCAGTCCCACCCCGGGGGGTACGGCACCCCTCCACTTT. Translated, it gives CASSPTPGGTAPLHF.

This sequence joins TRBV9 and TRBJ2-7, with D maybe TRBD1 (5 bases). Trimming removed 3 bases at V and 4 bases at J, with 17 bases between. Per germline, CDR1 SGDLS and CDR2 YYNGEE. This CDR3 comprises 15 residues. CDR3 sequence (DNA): TGTGCCAGCAGCGAGTTAGCAGGGCGCGGTTACGAGCAGTACTTC. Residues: CASSELAGRGYEQYF.

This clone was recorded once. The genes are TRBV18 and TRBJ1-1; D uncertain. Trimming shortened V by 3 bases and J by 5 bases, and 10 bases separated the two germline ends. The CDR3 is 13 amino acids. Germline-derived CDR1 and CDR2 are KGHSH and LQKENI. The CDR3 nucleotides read TGTGCCAGCTCACCTTTATGGGGAACTGAAGCTTTCTTT. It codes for CASSPLWGTEAFF.

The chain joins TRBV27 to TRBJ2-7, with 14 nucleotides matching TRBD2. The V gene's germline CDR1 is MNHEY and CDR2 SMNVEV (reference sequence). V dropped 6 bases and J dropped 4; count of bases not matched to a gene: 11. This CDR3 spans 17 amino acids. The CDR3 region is CASSVWGTSGSRYEQYF. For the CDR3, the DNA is TGTGCCAGCAGCGTATGGGGGACTAGCGGGAGTCGGTACGAGCAGTACTTC.

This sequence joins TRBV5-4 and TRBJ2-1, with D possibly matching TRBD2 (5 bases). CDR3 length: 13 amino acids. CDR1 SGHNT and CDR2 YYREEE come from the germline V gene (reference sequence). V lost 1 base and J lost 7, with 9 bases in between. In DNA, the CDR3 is TGTGCCAGCAGCTTGATACTAGTTAATGAGCAGTTCTTC. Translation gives CASSLILVNEQFF.

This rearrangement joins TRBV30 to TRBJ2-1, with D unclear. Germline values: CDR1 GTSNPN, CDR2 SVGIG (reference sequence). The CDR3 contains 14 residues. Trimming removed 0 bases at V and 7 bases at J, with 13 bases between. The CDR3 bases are TGTGCCTGGAGTGTAAACGGCTATCCTAATGAGCAGTTCTTC. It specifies CAWSVNGYPNEQFF.

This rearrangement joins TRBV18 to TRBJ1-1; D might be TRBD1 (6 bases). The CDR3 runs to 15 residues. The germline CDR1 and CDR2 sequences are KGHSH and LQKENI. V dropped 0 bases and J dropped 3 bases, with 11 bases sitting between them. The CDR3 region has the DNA TGTGCCAGCTCACCACCGGCAGGGGAGCACACTGAAGCTTTCTTT. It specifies CASSPPAGEHTEAFF. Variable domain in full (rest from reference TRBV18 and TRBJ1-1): NAGVMQNPRHLVRRRGQEARLRCSPMKGHSHVYWYRQLPEEGLKFMVYLQKENIIDESGMPKERFSAEFPKEGPSILRIQQVVRGDSAAYFCASSPPAGEHTEAFFGQGTRLTVV.

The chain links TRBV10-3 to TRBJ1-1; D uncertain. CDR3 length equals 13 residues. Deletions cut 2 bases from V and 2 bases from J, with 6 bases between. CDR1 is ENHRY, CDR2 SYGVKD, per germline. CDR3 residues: CAISEPINTEAFF. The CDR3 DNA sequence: TGTGCCATCAGTGAGCCCATAAACACTGAAGCTTTCTTT.

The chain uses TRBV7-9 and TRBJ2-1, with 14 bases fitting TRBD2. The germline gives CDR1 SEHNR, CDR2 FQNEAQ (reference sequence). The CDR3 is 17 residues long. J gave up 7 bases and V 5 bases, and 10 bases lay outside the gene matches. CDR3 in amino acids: CASSETSGRATGNEQFF. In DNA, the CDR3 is TGTGCCAGCAGCGAGACTAGCGGGAGGGCGACAGGTAATGAGCAGTTCTTC.